The rows below give T cell receptor beta chains drawn from one sample of a study of blood T cells in healthy people across ages. TCRdb independently ran MiXCR on the 5' RACE reads; one entry per CDR3 protein. The table shows approximately 600,000 distinct CDR3 sequences, with 58% occurring only once. What was sequenced was blood. The receptors were sampled from a man aged 55-75 years in good health. Each CDR3 is given with its conserved first and last residue. The D gene is left open where the match is weak. Some rows have no size entry. The others give once, few or many, or a class for an expanded clone.

J gene: TRBJ1-2
D gene: -
V gene: TRBV20-1
clone size: -
CDR3 protein: CSARGVVGFSGYTF
CDR3 DNA: TGCAGTGCTAGAGGTGTTGTAGGGTTTAGTGGCTACACCTTC

J gene: TRBJ1-1
D gene: -
V gene: TRBV6-6
clone size: few
CDR3 protein: CASSSFPSVPTEAFF
CDR3 DNA: TGTGCCAGCAGTTCGTTTCCCAGCGTCCCCACTGAAGCTTTCTTT

J gene: TRBJ2-5
D gene: -
V gene: TRBV20-1
clone size: -
CDR3 protein: CSARDAASSETQYF
CDR3 DNA: TGCAGTGCTAGAGATGCGGCTAGCAGTGAGACCCAGTACTTC

J gene: TRBJ1-1
D gene: TRBD1
V gene: TRBV7-2
clone size: few
CDR3 protein: CASSLRRQGTTFF
CDR3 DNA: TGTGCCAGCAGCTTAAGGCGACAGGGGACGACTTTCTTT

J gene: TRBJ2-7
D gene: TRBD1
V gene: TRBV27
clone size: -
CDR3 protein: CASSARTGRHEQYF
CDR3 DNA: TGTGCCAGCAGTGCGAGGACAGGGAGACACGAGCAGTACTTC

J gene: TRBJ1-1
D gene: -
V gene: TRBV4-1
clone size: few
CDR3 protein: CASSQGPREGTEAFF
CDR3 DNA: TGCGCCAGCAGCCAAGGACCCAGGGAAGGCACTGAAGCTTTCTTT

J gene: TRBJ2-3
D gene: -
V gene: TRBV12-3/TRBV12-4
clone size: -
CDR3 protein: CASSNPQGPSTDTQYF
CDR3 DNA: TGTGCCAGCAGTAATCCCCAGGGACCCAGCACAGATACGCAGTATTTT

J gene: TRBJ2-5
D gene: -
V gene: TRBV4-1
clone size: -
CDR3 protein: CASSQGGPSAQETQYF
CDR3 DNA: TGCGCCAGCAGCCAAGGGGGCCCTAGCGCCCAAGAGACCCAGTACTTC

J gene: TRBJ1-2
D gene: TRBD1
V gene: TRBV20-1
clone size: -
CDR3 protein: CSAPQGGHGYTF
CDR3 DNA: TGCAGTGCCCCACAGGGGGGTCACGGCTACACCTTC

J gene: TRBJ1-2
D gene: TRBD1
V gene: TRBV2
clone size: -
CDR3 protein: CASSDSSDRVQNGYTF
CDR3 DNA: TGTGCCAGCAGTGATTCGTCGGACAGGGTCCAGAATGGCTACACCTTC

J gene: TRBJ1-1
D gene: -
V gene: TRBV6-6
clone size: -
CDR3 protein: CASTPRLNTEAFF
CDR3 DNA: TGTGCCAGCACCCCAAGGCTGAACACTGAAGCTTTCTTT

J gene: TRBJ2-3
D gene: TRBD1
V gene: TRBV12-5
clone size: few
CDR3 protein: CASGPGQGITDTQYF
CDR3 DNA: TGTGCTAGTGGACCGGGACAGGGGATCACAGATACGCAGTATTTT

J gene: TRBJ2-5
D gene: TRBD2
V gene: TRBV5-1
clone size: few
CDR3 protein: CASSLGASGAQETQYF
CDR3 DNA: TGCGCCAGCAGCTTGGGGGCTAGCGGGGCCCAAGAGACCCAGTACTTC

J gene: TRBJ2-7
D gene: TRBD1
V gene: TRBV5-5
clone size: -
CDR3 protein: CASALGQGSSYEQNF
CDR3 DNA: TGTGCCAGCGCTCTTGGACAGGGGTCCTCCTACGAGCAGAACTTC

J gene: TRBJ2-3
D gene: -
V gene: TRBV6-5
clone size: -
CDR3 protein: CASSYSAIGTDTQYF
CDR3 DNA: TGTGCCAGCAGTTACTCGGCTATCGGCACAGATACGCAGTATTTT

J gene: TRBJ1-2
D gene: TRBD1
V gene: TRBV27
clone size: -
CDR3 protein: CASSLSRDSGYTF
CDR3 DNA: TGTGCCAGCAGTTTATCTCGGGACAGTGGCTACACCTTC

J gene: TRBJ2-2
D gene: -
V gene: TRBV5-6
clone size: many
CDR3 protein: CASSQDVGEVAGELFF
CDR3 DNA: TGTGCCAGCAGCCAGGACGTCGGGGAGGTCGCCGGGGAGCTGTTTTTT

J gene: TRBJ1-2
D gene: -
V gene: TRBV29-1
clone size: -
CDR3 protein: CSVNRQGNYGYTF
CDR3 DNA: TGCAGCGTGAACCGCCAGGGAAACTATGGCTACACCTTC

J gene: TRBJ1-2
D gene: -
V gene: TRBV12-3/TRBV12-4
clone size: few
CDR3 protein: CASSLWNSDGYTF
CDR3 DNA: TGTGCCAGCAGTTTATGGAACAGTGATGGCTACACCTTC

J gene: TRBJ2-1
D gene: -
V gene: TRBV20-1
clone size: few
CDR3 protein: CSARTGTFYEQFF
CDR3 DNA: TGCAGTGCTAGAACCGGGACCTTCTATGAGCAGTTCTTC

J gene: TRBJ2-6
D gene: TRBD1
V gene: TRBV11-1
clone size: -
CDR3 protein: CASSSYGTESSGANVLTF
CDR3 DNA: TGTGCCAGCAGCTCGTACGGGACAGAAAGCTCTGGGGCCAACGTCCTGACTTTC

J gene: TRBJ2-7
D gene: -
V gene: TRBV4-2
clone size: -
CDR3 protein: CASSQNNRWLVAQYF
CDR3 DNA: TGTGCCAGCAGCCAGAACAACCGCTGGCTGGTGGCCCAGTACTTC

J gene: TRBJ1-1
D gene: TRBD1
V gene: TRBV2
clone size: -
CDR3 protein: CASARQGREAFF
CDR3 DNA: TGTGCCAGCGCCAGACAGGGGCGAGAAGCTTTCTTT

J gene: TRBJ2-3
D gene: -
V gene: TRBV14
clone size: -
CDR3 protein: CASSHLRGVTQYF
CDR3 DNA: TGTGCCAGCAGCCACCTTAGGGGCGTGACGCAGTATTTT

J gene: TRBJ2-1
D gene: TRBD2
V gene: TRBV5-1
clone size: -
CDR3 protein: CASSREGGGIDEQFF
CDR3 DNA: TGCGCCAGCAGCCGGGAGGGGGGGGGCATCGATGAGCAGTTCTTC

J gene: TRBJ1-1
D gene: -
V gene: TRBV12-3/TRBV12-4
clone size: -
CDR3 protein: CASVASNTEAFF
CDR3 DNA: TGTGCCAGCGTGGCATCGAACACTGAAGCTTTCTTT

J gene: TRBJ1-1
D gene: -
V gene: TRBV29-1
clone size: -
CDR3 protein: CSLGGSTVNTEAFF
CDR3 DNA: TGCAGCCTGGGGGGCAGCACGGTGAACACTGAAGCTTTCTTT

J gene: TRBJ2-4
D gene: -
V gene: TRBV6-6
clone size: -
CDR3 protein: CASSYLSTGKNIQYF
CDR3 DNA: TGTGCCAGCAGTTACCTGTCCACAGGCAAAAACATTCAGTACTTC

J gene: TRBJ1-4
D gene: -
V gene: TRBV6-5
clone size: -
CDR3 protein: CASSYEAPQGATNEKLFF
CDR3 DNA: TGTGCCAGCAGTTACGAGGCTCCCCAGGGTGCAACTAATGAAAAACTGTTTTTT

J gene: TRBJ2-5
D gene: -
V gene: TRBV20-1
clone size: few
CDR3 protein: CSAPTLQETQYF
CDR3 DNA: TGCAGTGCCCCGACATTGCAAGAGACCCAGTACTTC

J gene: TRBJ1-2
D gene: -
V gene: TRBV3-1
clone size: few
CDR3 protein: CASSQGSTYGYTF
CDR3 DNA: TGTGCCAGCAGCCAGGGGAGCACCTATGGCTACACCTTC

J gene: TRBJ2-5
D gene: -
V gene: TRBV7-6
clone size: -
CDR3 protein: CASSLGNGAAQETQYF
CDR3 DNA: TGTGCCAGCAGCTTAGGTAACGGGGCCGCCCAAGAGACCCAGTACTTC

J gene: TRBJ1-2
D gene: -
V gene: TRBV11-2
clone size: -
CDR3 protein: CASSLGGLYGYTF
CDR3 DNA: TGTGCCAGCAGCTTAGGCGGACTCTATGGCTACACCTTC

J gene: TRBJ2-7
D gene: TRBD2
V gene: TRBV5-1
clone size: -
CDR3 protein: CASSLTSGGPVGYEQYF
CDR3 DNA: TGCGCCAGCAGCTTGACTAGCGGGGGGCCGGTGGGCTACGAGCAGTACTTC

J gene: TRBJ2-3
D gene: -
V gene: TRBV6-2/TRBV6-3
clone size: -
CDR3 protein: CASSYRQADTQYF
CDR3 DNA: TGTGCCAGCAGTTACCGGCAGGCAGATACGCAGTATTTT

J gene: TRBJ2-1
D gene: TRBD2
V gene: TRBV29-1
clone size: few
CDR3 protein: CSVRLAREQFF
CDR3 DNA: TGCAGCGTTAGACTAGCCCGGGAGCAGTTCTTC

J gene: TRBJ2-7
D gene: -
V gene: TRBV5-5
clone size: -
CDR3 protein: CASSLGDRRENEQYF
CDR3 DNA: TGTGCCAGCAGCTTGGGGGATAGACGTGAGAATGAGCAGTACTTC

J gene: TRBJ2-3
D gene: TRBD1
V gene: TRBV29-1
clone size: few
CDR3 protein: CSVTGVGADTQYF
CDR3 DNA: TGCAGCGTTACAGGGGTTGGGGCAGATACGCAGTATTTT

J gene: TRBJ2-2
D gene: TRBD2
V gene: TRBV10-3
clone size: -
CDR3 protein: CAISTRGGPDTGELFF
CDR3 DNA: TGTGCCATCAGTACCCGGGGAGGGCCGGACACCGGGGAGCTGTTTTTT

J gene: TRBJ2-7
D gene: -
V gene: TRBV29-1
clone size: few
CDR3 protein: CSVRPSGGGYEQYF
CDR3 DNA: TGCAGCGTTAGACCCTCAGGGGGGGGCTACGAGCAGTACTTC

J gene: TRBJ1-4
D gene: -
V gene: TRBV19
clone size: -
CDR3 protein: CASSIGDNAGEKLFF
CDR3 DNA: TGTGCCAGTAGTATAGGGGACAACGCGGGTGAAAAACTGTTTTTT

J gene: TRBJ2-5
D gene: -
V gene: TRBV10-2
clone size: -
CDR3 protein: CASTANWETQYF
CDR3 DNA: TGCGCCAGCACCGCGAATTGGGAGACCCAGTACTTC

J gene: TRBJ1-6
D gene: -
V gene: TRBV18
clone size: -
CDR3 protein: CASSPGHSNNSPLHF
CDR3 DNA: TGTGCCAGCTCACCGGGACATTCCAATAATTCACCCCTCCACTTT

J gene: TRBJ2-5
D gene: -
V gene: TRBV20-1
clone size: few
CDR3 protein: CSARGARGVETQYF
CDR3 DNA: TGCAGTGCTAGAGGCGCCAGGGGGGTAGAGACCCAGTACTTC

J gene: TRBJ1-1
D gene: -
V gene: TRBV12-3/TRBV12-4
clone size: -
CDR3 protein: CASLSGRGTEAFF
CDR3 DNA: TGTGCCAGCCTTTCGGGGCGGGGGACTGAAGCTTTCTTT

J gene: TRBJ1-6
D gene: -
V gene: TRBV3-1
clone size: -
CDR3 protein: CASQDTGNSPLHF
CDR3 DNA: TGTGCCAGCCAGGATACGGGGAATTCACCCCTCCACTTT

J gene: TRBJ2-1
D gene: -
V gene: TRBV21-1
clone size: few
CDR3 protein: CASTRGNNEQFF
CDR3 DNA: TGTGCCAGCACCAGGGGGAACAATGAGCAGTTCTTC

J gene: TRBJ2-3
D gene: -
V gene: TRBV25-1
clone size: -
CDR3 protein: CASSAVGTQYF
CDR3 DNA: TGTGCCAGCAGTGCAGTCGGCACGCAGTATTTT

J gene: TRBJ2-1
D gene: -
V gene: TRBV7-9
clone size: few
CDR3 protein: CASSRRGSLDNEQFF
CDR3 DNA: TGTGCCAGCAGCCGCAGGGGCTCTTTGGACAATGAGCAGTTCTTC

J gene: TRBJ2-1
D gene: TRBD1
V gene: TRBV10-3
clone size: few
CDR3 protein: CAISGDRGSDNEQFF
CDR3 DNA: TGTGCCATCAGTGGGGACAGGGGGTCGGACAATGAGCAGTTCTTC

J gene: TRBJ2-3
D gene: -
V gene: TRBV6-6
clone size: -
CDR3 protein: CASSPGQISLTQYF
CDR3 DNA: TGTGCCAGCAGCCCGGGCCAAATCAGCCTTACGCAGTATTTT

J gene: TRBJ2-1
D gene: TRBD2
V gene: TRBV6-5
clone size: -
CDR3 protein: CASSSETSGGPDVSYNEQFF
CDR3 DNA: TGTGCCAGCAGTTCCGAGACTAGCGGGGGGCCCGACGTTTCCTACAATGAGCAGTTCTTC

J gene: TRBJ2-1
D gene: TRBD1
V gene: TRBV4-2
clone size: -
CDR3 protein: CASSGTGANNEQFF
CDR3 DNA: TGTGCCAGCAGCGGTACAGGGGCTAACAATGAGCAGTTCTTC

J gene: TRBJ2-3
D gene: -
V gene: TRBV11-3
clone size: -
CDR3 protein: CASSLGGDADTQYF
CDR3 DNA: TGTGCCAGCAGCTTAGGTGGGGACGCAGATACGCAGTATTTT

J gene: TRBJ1-5
D gene: -
V gene: TRBV12-3/TRBV12-4
clone size: few
CDR3 protein: CASSRGGVRNQPQHF
CDR3 DNA: TGTGCCAGCAGCCGTGGGGGGGTGCGCAATCAGCCCCAGCATTTT

J gene: TRBJ2-1
D gene: TRBD2
V gene: TRBV15
clone size: -
CDR3 protein: CATSRGGLAGGGEQFF
CDR3 DNA: TGTGCCACCAGCAGAGGAGGACTAGCGGGGGGCGGTGAGCAGTTCTTC

J gene: TRBJ1-5
D gene: -
V gene: TRBV6-5
clone size: -
CDR3 protein: CASSYSGSQPQHF
CDR3 DNA: TGTGCCAGCAGTTACTCTGGGAGCCAGCCCCAGCATTTT